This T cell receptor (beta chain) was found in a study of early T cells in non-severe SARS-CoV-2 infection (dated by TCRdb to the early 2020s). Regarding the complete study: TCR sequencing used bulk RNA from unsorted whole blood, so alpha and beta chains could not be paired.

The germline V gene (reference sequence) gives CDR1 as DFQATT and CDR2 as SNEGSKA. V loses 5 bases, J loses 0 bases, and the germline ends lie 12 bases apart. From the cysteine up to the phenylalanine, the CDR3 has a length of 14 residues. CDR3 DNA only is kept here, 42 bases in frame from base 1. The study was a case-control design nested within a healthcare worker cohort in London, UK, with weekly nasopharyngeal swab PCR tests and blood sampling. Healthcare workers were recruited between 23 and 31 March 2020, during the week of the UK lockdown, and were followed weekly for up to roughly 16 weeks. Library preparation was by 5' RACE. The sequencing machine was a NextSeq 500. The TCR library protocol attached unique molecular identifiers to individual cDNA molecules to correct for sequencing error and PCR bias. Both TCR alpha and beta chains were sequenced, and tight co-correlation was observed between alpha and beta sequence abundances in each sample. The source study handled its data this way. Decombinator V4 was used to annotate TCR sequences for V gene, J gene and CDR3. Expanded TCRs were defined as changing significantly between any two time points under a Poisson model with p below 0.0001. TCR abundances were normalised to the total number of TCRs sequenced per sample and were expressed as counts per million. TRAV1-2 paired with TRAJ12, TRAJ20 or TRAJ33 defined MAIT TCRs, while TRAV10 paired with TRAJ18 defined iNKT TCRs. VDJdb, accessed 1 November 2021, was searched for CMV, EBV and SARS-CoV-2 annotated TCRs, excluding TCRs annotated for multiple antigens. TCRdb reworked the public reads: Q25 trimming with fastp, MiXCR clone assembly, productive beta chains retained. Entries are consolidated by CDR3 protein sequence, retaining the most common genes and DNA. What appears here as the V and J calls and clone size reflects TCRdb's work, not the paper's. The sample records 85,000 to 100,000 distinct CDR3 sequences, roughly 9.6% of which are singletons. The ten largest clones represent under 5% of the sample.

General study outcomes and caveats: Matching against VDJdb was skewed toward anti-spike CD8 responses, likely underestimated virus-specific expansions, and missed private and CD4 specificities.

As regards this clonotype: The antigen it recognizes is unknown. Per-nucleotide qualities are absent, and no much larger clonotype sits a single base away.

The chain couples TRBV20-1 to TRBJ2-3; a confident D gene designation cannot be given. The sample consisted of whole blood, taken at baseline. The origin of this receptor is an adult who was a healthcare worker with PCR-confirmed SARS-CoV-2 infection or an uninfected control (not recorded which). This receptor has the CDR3 CSAGRAGSTDTQYF. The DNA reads TGCAGTGCTGGTCGGGCCGGAAGCACAGATACGCAGTATTTT.